The rows below give T cell receptor beta chains drawn from one sample of a study of PD-1 blockade in classical Hodgkin lymphoma. Measured with immunoSEQ multiplex PCR; TCRdb has only the in-frame clones, and not every one. This table has some 23,000 clones, about 82% appearing once. Sequenced here: peripheral blood mononuclear cells (PBMCs), sampled before the second cycle of nivolumab. The receptors shown here come from a human donor with classical Hodgkin lymphoma. Each CDR3 is given with its conserved first and last residue. Fields, in order: V gene, CDR3 length, J gene, clone size, D gene, CDR3 protein, CDR3 DNA. A D gene is named only where the DNA matches it firmly. Clone size is stated in some rows and not others, as once, few, many or a class when expanded.

V: TRBV27
length: 13
J: TRBJ1-1
size: -
D: -
CDR3: CASSLTGNTEAFF
DNA: TGTGCCAGCAGTCTAACAGGGAACACTGAAGCTTTCTTT

V: TRBV7-9
length: 14
J: TRBJ2-1
size: -
D: -
CDR3: CASRKGGVASGEFF
DNA: TGTGCCAGCAGGAAAGGGGGAGTAGCGTCCGGAGAGTTCTTC

V: TRBV14
length: 15
J: TRBJ2-1
size: once
D: -
CDR3: CASSHPRGDYNEQFF
DNA: TGTGCCAGCAGCCATCCAAGGGGTGACTACAATGAGCAGTTCTTC

V: TRBV5-6
length: 12
J: TRBJ2-5
size: once
D: -
CDR3: CASSFGQETQYF
DNA: TGTGCCAGCAGCTTCGGGCAAGAGACCCAGTACTTC

V: TRBV7-2
length: 15
J: TRBJ2-1
size: -
D: -
CDR3: CASSPRGDSYNEQFF
DNA: TGTGCCAGCAGCCCGAGGGGGGACTCCTACAATGAGCAGTTCTTC

V: TRBV10-3
length: 13
J: TRBJ2-7
size: -
D: -
CDR3: CAISKDSPYEQYF
DNA: TGTGCCATCAGTAAGGACAGTCCCTACGAGCAGTACTTC

V: TRBV6-6
length: 13
J: TRBJ1-1
size: -
D: -
CDR3: CASSPLLGTEAFF
DNA: TGTGCCAGCAGTCCCCTACTAGGGACTGAAGCTTTCTTT

V: TRBV14
length: 16
J: TRBJ1-1
size: -
D: -
CDR3: CASSQDPFGRNTEAFF
DNA: TGTGCCAGCAGCCAAGATCCATTCGGCCGGAACACTGAAGCTTTCTTT

V: TRBV27
length: 14
J: TRBJ1-5
size: -
D: -
CDR3: CASGGAGRNQPQHF
DNA: TGTGCCAGCGGAGGGGCAGGGAGGAATCAGCCCCAGCATTTT

V: TRBV9
length: 13
J: TRBJ1-6
size: -
D: -
CDR3: CASSTAYNSPLHF
DNA: TGTGCCAGCAGTACAGCTTATAATTCACCCCTCCACTTT

V: TRBV11-3
length: 14
J: TRBJ2-7
size: -
D: -
CDR3: CASSLDPASYEQYF
DNA: TGTGCCAGCAGCTTAGACCCAGCCTCCTACGAGCAGTACTTC

V: TRBV19
length: 18
J: TRBJ1-6
size: -
D: -
CDR3: CASSKQVSASSYNSPLHF
DNA: TGTGCCAGTAGTAAACAGGTTTCTGCAAGCTCCTATAATTCACCCCTCCACTTT

V: TRBV6-1
length: 19
J: TRBJ2-2
size: once
D: TRBD2
CDR3: CASSATALRLAGVPGELFF
DNA: TGTGCCAGCAGTGCGACGGCCTTACGGCTAGCGGGAGTCCCCGGGGAGCTGTTTTTT

V: TRBV6-1
length: 13
J: TRBJ1-4
size: -
D: -
CDR3: CASSEVAHEKLFF
DNA: TGTGCCAGCAGTGAGGTAGCTCATGAAAAACTGTTTTTT

V: TRBV19
length: 14
J: TRBJ1-6
size: -
D: -
CDR3: CASSDTGNISPLHF
DNA: TGTGCCAGTAGCGACACAGGAAACATTTCACCCCTCCACTTT

V: TRBV14
length: 16
J: TRBJ2-3
size: -
D: -
CDR3: CASSQELRGYTDTQYF
DNA: TGTGCCAGCAGCCAAGAGTTGAGGGGGTACACAGATACGCAGTATTTT

V: TRBV11-2
length: 17
J: TRBJ2-5
size: -
D: TRBD2
CDR3: CASSPRTSGYQQETQYF
DNA: TGTGCCAGCAGCCCTCGGACTAGCGGATACCAGCAAGAGACCCAGTACTTC

V: TRBV7-6
length: 12
J: TRBJ1-2
size: -
D: -
CDR3: CASSLEGTRYTF
DNA: TGTGCCAGCAGCTTAGAAGGGACACGCTACACCTTC

V: TRBV19
length: 16
J: TRBJ2-3
size: once
D: TRBD2
CDR3: CASSLTSGGATDTQYF
DNA: TGTGCCAGTAGTTTGACTAGCGGGGGGGCCACAGATACGCAGTATTTT

V: TRBV15
length: 13
J: TRBJ2-5
size: -
D: -
CDR3: CATSSQHTGTQYF
DNA: TGTGCCACCAGCAGCCAACACACAGGGACCCAGTACTTC